This passage covers 29 T cell receptor beta chains from one sample sequenced in a study of CD8 T cells in Susac syndrome. Reverse transcription of roughly 0.45 to 1 ug RNA was carried out with random hexamers. TCRdb processed the immunoSEQ multiplex PCR reads anew with MiXCR; each CDR3 protein has one entry. The table has 170,000 or so distinct CDR3 sequences, approximately 94% seen once. What was sequenced was CD4+ T cells from PBMCs. The origin of the receptors is a human donor with Susac syndrome.

V gene TRBV3-1 combines with J gene TRBJ2-5, with TRBD2 as a possible D gene (5 bases). Trimming took 3 bases from V and 0 from J, leaving 20 bases between them. Germline V gene lookup returns CDR1 LGHDT and CDR2 YNNKEL (reference sequence). The CDR3 contains 18 residues. CDR3 bases: TGTGCCAGCAGCCAGATGGCTCCCGGGAATAAGTACCAAGAGACCCAGTACTTC. Its translation is CASSQMAPGNKYQETQYF.

J is TRBJ2-1 and V is TRBV4-2; TRBD1 is a possible D gene (6 bases). The germline CDR1 and CDR2 sequences are LGHNA and YNFKEQ. The V and J ends lost 4 bases and 5 bases respectively, with 12 bases between them. The CDR3 is made up of 14 amino acids. This CDR3 is CASSPDSPDNEQFF. CDR3 sequence (DNA): TGTGCCAGCAGCCCGGACAGTCCGGACAATGAGCAGTTCTTC.

This clonotype was recorded once. The chain carries TRBV19 and TRBJ2-5, with D possibly being TRBD1 (5 bases). Trimming left V 6 bases short and J 2 bases short, with 13 bases between. Germline CDR1 is LNHDA and CDR2 is SQIVND (reference sequence). CDR3 size: 14 residues. CDR3 protein: CASSYLTAQETQYF. The CDR3 DNA is TGTGCCAGTAGCTACTTGACAGCGCAAGAGACCCAGTACTTC.

The chain couples TRBV10-3 to TRBJ2-1; 11 bases are shared with TRBD1. Germline trimming cut 7 bases from V and 7 bases from J; bases unmatched to any gene: 6. Germline lookup yields CDR1 ENHRY and CDR2 SYGVKD. CDR3 size: 14 residues. Here the CDR3 reads CAITWTGGLNEQFF. CDR3 DNA: TGTGCCATCACCTGGACAGGGGGCCTTAATGAGCAGTTCTTC.

This clonotype was recorded only once. The chain links TRBV12-3 or TRBV12-4 to TRBJ2-7; D might be TRBD2 (5 bases). The V and J ends lost 6 bases and 1 base respectively, with 13 bases between them. This CDR3 is 14 amino acids long. The CDR3 here is CASRLDGNSYEQYF. The CDR3 DNA reads as TGTGCCAGCAGATTGGACGGGAATTCCTACGAGCAGTACTTC.

This clonotype appeared a single time. This chain uses TRBV20-1 with TRBJ2-5; 9 nucleotides line up with TRBD1. The CDR3 contains 16 residues. In germline, CDR1 is DFQATT, CDR2 SNEGSKA (reference sequence). With V trimmed by 4 bases and J by 0 bases, 9 bases remained unmatched. CDR3 sequence: CSATNRGRGNQETQYF. The CDR3 DNA follows: TGCAGTGCTACCAACAGGGGGCGAGGGAACCAAGAGACCCAGTACTTC.

The V call is TRBV27, the J call TRBJ2-3; D is ambiguous. The CDR3 contains 12 residues. Germline assignment: CDR1 MNHEY and CDR2 SMNVEV (reference sequence). The V end was cut by 5 bases, the J end by 5 bases, with 8 bases between. CDR3 nucleotide sequence: TGTGCCAGCAGTGGGCCCGGAGATACGCAGTATTTT. Residues: CASSGPGDTQYF.

The V call is TRBV12-3 or TRBV12-4, the J call TRBJ1-6; D not resolved. V gave up 6 bases and J gave up 9 bases, with 15 bases separating them. The CDR3 length is 14 residues. CDR3 coding DNA: TGTGCCAGCAGCGGATTATCGTCGGGTTCACCCCTCCACTTT. It translates to CASSGLSSGSPLHF.

This chain joins TRBV12-3 or TRBV12-4 and TRBJ1-6; D gene uncertain. V was clipped by 1 base and J by 6 bases, with 10 bases between them. The CDR3 sequence is 15 residues long. CDR3 nucleotide sequence: TGTGCCAGCAGTTTAGATGGTCGGTCTAATTCACCCCTCCACTTT. Encoded protein: CASSLDGRSNSPLHF.

The rearrangement joins TRBV7-2 to TRBJ2-3; D call uncertain. This CDR3 is built from 14 residues. The germline V gene encodes CDR1 SGHTA and CDR2 FQGNSA. Trimming removed 1 base from V and 4 bases from J, with 9 bases in between. For the CDR3, the DNA is TGTGCCAGCAGCTTAGGACCCCCCCCAGATACGCAGTATTTT. Its protein product is CASSLGPPPDTQYF.

J is TRBJ1-6 and V is TRBV5-1, with TRBD1 identical over 7 bases. In germline, CDR1 is SGHRS, CDR2 YFSETQ. The CDR3 has 14 amino acids. Trimming at V came to 1 base and at J to 7 bases, leaving 2 bases not matched to a gene. The CDR3 region is CASSLQGENSPLHF. The CDR3 region has the DNA TGCGCCAGCAGCTTGCAGGGGGAGAATTCACCCCTCCACTTT.

The chain is built from TRBV20-1 and TRBJ2-1, with 10 bases that match TRBD2. CDR3 length equals 16 residues. Germline V gene sequence: CDR1 DFQATT, CDR2 SNEGSKA (reference sequence). The trim removed 0 bases at V and 7 bases at J, leaving 9 bases unmatched. The CDR3 nucleotides read TGCAGTGCTAGAGACCGTACTAGCGGGGAGATAAATGAGCAGTTCTTC. It yields the protein CSARDRTSGEINEQFF.

This sequence joins TRBV20-1 and TRBJ2-1; a weak D match, TRBD1 (5 bases). CDR1 is DFQATT, CDR2 SNEGSKA, per germline (reference sequence). V was cut by 0 bases and J by 4 bases, with 13 bases left in between. The CDR3 extends over 15 amino acids. CDR3 DNA sequence: TGCAGTGCTAGAGATCTCGGCAGGGCTTACAATGAGCAGTTCTTC. It translates to CSARDLGRAYNEQFF.

The chain carries TRBV5-4 and TRBJ2-7, with D tentatively TRBD1 (6 bases). Trimming shortened V by 5 bases and J by 4 bases, and 10 bases separated the two germline ends. This CDR3 contains 12 residues. CDR1 is SGHNT and CDR2 is YYREEE in the germline V gene (reference sequence). This CDR3 reads CASSFTGYEQYF. CDR3 coding DNA: TGTGCCAGCAGTTTTACAGGGTACGAGCAGTACTTC.

This rearrangement joins TRBV2 to TRBJ1-6, with D tentatively TRBD1 (5 bases). This CDR3 has 15 amino acids. Germline-derived CDR1 and CDR2 are SNHLY and FYNNEI. Trimming cost V 2 bases and J 5 bases, with 10 bases left between them. This chain's CDR3 is CASSERGRDNSPLHF. Written as DNA, the CDR3 is TGTGCCAGCAGTGAACGAGGCAGGGATAATTCACCCCTCCACTTT.

This sequence joins TRBV6-5 and TRBJ1-2, with 8 bases fitting TRBD1. The junction had 5 bases not matched to a gene; V was cut back by 2 bases and J by 9 bases. CDR1 and CDR2 (germline): MNHEY, SVGAGI. This CDR3 has 13 amino acids. The CDR3 loop is CASSYVRQGSYTF. The DNA of the CDR3 is TGTGCCAGCAGTTACGTCCGACAGGGGAGCTACACCTTC.

The chain joins TRBV29-1 to TRBJ2-5; 8 bases are a match to TRBD1. The CDR3 is 11 residues long. CDR1 and CDR2 from the germline V gene are SQVTM and ANQGSEA. V lost 7 bases, J lost 4 bases, and 2 bases stayed unmatched. The CDR3 region has the DNA TGCAGCGGAACAGGGGGAGAGACCCAGTACTTC. Protein: CSGTGGETQYF.

The chain joins TRBV2 to TRBJ1-1; D remains unclear. Deletions cut 6 bases from V and 1 base from J, with 9 bases between. The CDR3 consists of 13 residues. Germline V lookup: CDR1 SNHLY, CDR2 FYNNEI. CDR3 protein: CASRGRENTEAFF. CDR3 sequence (DNA): TGTGCCAGCAGAGGACGGGAGAACACTGAAGCTTTCTTT.

J is TRBJ2-3 and V is TRBV20-1; TRBD2 matches at 10 bases. CDR3 size: 17 residues. CDR1 and CDR2 from the germline V gene are DFQATT and SNEGSKA (reference sequence). V lost 4 bases to trimming and J lost 1 base; unmatched junction nucleotides: 11. CDR3 protein: CSANLAGASYRTDTQYF. CDR3 in DNA: TGCAGTGCTAATCTAGCGGGGGCTTCATATCGCACAGATACGCAGTATTTT.

The CDR3 nucleotides read TGTGCCACCAGTGATACCGGGACAGGTTCTAGCAAGGATACGCAGTATTTT. Translated: CATSDTGTGSSKDTQYF. The rearrangement links TRBV24-1 to TRBJ2-3, with TRBD1 matching 8 bases. The CDR3 is 17 residues long. The germline V gene encodes CDR1 KGHDR and CDR2 SFDVKD. V dropped 3 bases and J dropped 6; count of bases not matched to a gene: 13.

The gene calls are TRBV30 and TRBJ2-5; 9 positions match TRBD2. CDR3 length: 15 amino acids. CDR1 is GTSNPN, CDR2 SVGIG, per germline (reference sequence). The V gene end was trimmed by 0 bases and the J gene end by 2 bases; junction bases not matched to a gene: 4. CDR3 DNA: TGTGCCTGGAGTGTAGCGGGGGGCCCACAAGAGACCCAGTACTTC. This encodes CAWSVAGGPQETQYF. Full variable domain (outside the CDR3, taken from reference TRBV30 and TRBJ2-5): SQTIHQWPATLVQPVGSPLSLECTVEGTSNPNLYWYRQAAGRGLQLLFYSVGIGQISSEVPQNLSASRPQDRQFILSSKKLLLSDSGFYLCAWSVAGGPQETQYFGPGTRLLVL.

The CDR3 spells CSATFSGNTIYF. The CDR3 DNA sequence: TGCAGTGCTACCTTCTCTGGAAACACCATATATTTT. J is TRBJ1-3 and V is TRBV20-1; no clear D gene. Trimming removed 4 bases at V and 0 bases at J, with 4 bases between. Germline assignment: CDR1 DFQATT and CDR2 SNEGSKA (reference sequence). There are 12 residues in the CDR3.

This rearrangement joins TRBV5-1 to TRBJ1-1; no clear D gene. The ends were cut back, 1 base at V and 1 base at J, with 5 bases in the middle. CDR1 SGHRS and CDR2 YFSETQ come from the germline V gene. This CDR3 has 13 amino acids. The CDR3 coding sequence is TGCGCCAGCAGCTTGCCCAGGAACACTGAAGCTTTCTTT. Amino acid sequence: CASSLPRNTEAFF. Looking up the rest from reference TRBV5-1 and TRBJ1-1 gives the full variable domain: KAGVTQTPRYLIKTRGQQVTLSCSPISGHRSVSWYQQTPGQGLQFLFEYFSETQRNKGNFPGRFSGRQFSNSRSEMNVSTLELGDSALYLCASSLPRNTEAFFGQGTRLTVV.

The chain links TRBV20-1 to TRBJ1-6, with a tentative D call TRBD1 (6 bases). V was cut by 1 base and J by 6 bases, with 16 bases left in between. The CDR3 consists of 16 residues. The germline gives CDR1 DFQATT, CDR2 SNEGSKA (reference sequence). CDR3 nucleotides: TGCAGTGCTAGAGGTTACAGGGATCTTCCTAATTCACCCCTCCACTTT. It specifies CSARGYRDLPNSPLHF.

The chain recombines TRBV6-6 with TRBJ2-5, with 13 bases fitting TRBD2. CDR1 and CDR2 from the germline V gene are MNHNY and SVGAGI (reference sequence). V lost 6 bases and J lost 5; bases outside the gene matches: 6. CDR3 length: 15 residues. CDR3 DNA: TGTGCCAGCAGACCCGGACTAGCGGGGGCGGAGACCCAGTACTTC. Protein: CASRPGLAGAETQYF.

The CDR3: CASSKGDGGGNEQFF. CDR3 nucleotides: TGTGCCAGCAGCAAGGGGGACGGAGGGGGCAATGAGCAGTTCTTC. The V call is TRBV7-2, the J call TRBJ2-1, with D perhaps TRBD1 or TRBD2 (6 bases each). Germline-derived CDR1 and CDR2 are SGHTA and FQGNSA. This CDR3 is 15 amino acids long. The V end lost 5 bases, the J end lost 6 bases, and 17 bases lay between the germline ends.

J is TRBJ2-7 and V is TRBV5-6, with D hard to call. The CDR3 loop spans 16 amino acids. Germline V gene data show CDR1 as SGHDT and CDR2 as YYEEEE. V dropped 0 bases and J dropped 6 bases, with 19 bases sitting between them. The CDR3 protein is CASSLAPTVKLIEQYF. CDR3 bases: TGTGCCAGCAGCTTGGCCCCGACGGTCAAACTCATCGAGCAGTACTTC.

The rearrangement links TRBV20-1 to TRBJ2-1, with 8 bases that match TRBD1. Germline lookup yields CDR1 DFQATT and CDR2 SNEGSKA (reference sequence). The CDR3 sequence is 15 residues long. The J segment lost 4 bases and the V segment lost 5 bases, leaving 10 bases of the junction unmatched. The CDR3 DNA is TGCAGTGCTTTTAACAGGGGGAGGATGTACAATGAGCAGTTCTTC. Translation: CSAFNRGRMYNEQFF.

The chain recombines TRBV4-1 with TRBJ2-1; no definite D call. The germline CDR1 and CDR2 sequences are MGHRA and YSYEKL. The CDR3 has 15 amino acids. V lost 0 bases and J lost 2, with 8 bases in between. The CDR3 is CASSQDFLPYNEQFF. The CDR3, as DNA: TGCGCCAGCAGCCAAGATTTTTTACCCTACAATGAGCAGTTCTTC.